A single T cell receptor (beta chain) is shown here with its context. Its antigen is unidentified. The entry originates in a study of response to subunit inactivated influenza vaccine. Study-wide findings and caveats: Authors suggested that a seasonal influenza vaccination recruits few new T cells each time.

MiXCR was run by TCRdb on the RT-PCR reads, yielding one entry per CDR3 protein. The profile shows 560,000 or so distinct CDR3 sequences, under 9% of them singletons. The sequence was collected from a man between 50 and 69 years old who received an inactivated influenza vaccine. The sample here was PBMCs from blood, taken less than 30 months after vaccination.

The CDR3 DNA reads as TGTGCCAGCAGCCAACCCTCTTGGACTAGCGGGGGGACAGATACGCAGTATTTT. This gives the protein CASSQPSWTSGGTDTQYF. The chain couples TRBV3-1 to TRBJ2-3, with 14 bases aligning to TRBD2. In germline, CDR1 is LGHDT, CDR2 YNNKEL (reference sequence). V lost 2 bases to trimming and J lost 3 bases; unmatched junction nucleotides: 7. The CDR3 contains 18 residues.